A single sample gave rise to the 2 T cell receptor beta chains below, sequenced in a study of identical twins. TCRdb re-called the 5' RACE reads through MiXCR, storing one row per CDR3 protein. The data contain 700,000 or so distinct CDR3 sequences, under 9% of them singletons. This sample also belongs to another study, concerning yellow fever vaccine responses in identical twins.

The sequencing input was PBMCs. All receptors come from a woman aged 18-35 years in good health.

This clonotype was recorded a few times. The chain couples TRBV3-1 to TRBJ2-2, with D hard to call. Trimming left V 0 bases short and J 3 bases short, with 11 bases between. Germline V lookup: CDR1 LGHDT, CDR2 YNNKEL (reference sequence). There are 16 residues in the CDR3. The chain's CDR3 is CASSQDPGFDTGELFF. Written as DNA, the CDR3 is TGTGCCAGCAGCCAAGATCCCGGGTTCGACACCGGGGAGCTGTTTTTT.

Ten or more counts support this clonotype. The rearrangement uses TRBV6-6 and TRBJ2-3; tentatively, D is TRBD2 (6 bases). CDR3 length: 12 amino acids. Germline CDR1 and CDR2: MNHNY and SVGAGI (reference sequence). Deletions cut 11 bases from V and 2 bases from J, with 11 bases between. The CDR3 region is CAGGTNTDTQYF. In nucleotides, the CDR3 is TGTGCCGGAGGGACCAACACAGATACGCAGTATTTT.